This TCR beta chain was sequenced for a study of control samples from healthy donors and cancer patients. Sequenced by immunoSEQ multiplex PCR; TCRdb stores in-frame clones only, minus some. This sample has 50,000 or so clones, with approximately 95% found just once. The source of this sequence is a young woman in good health. Sequencing used blood.

The CDR3: CAWSRSGGTDTQYF. DNA for the CDR3: TGTGCCTGGAGTCGTAGCGGGGGCACAGATACGCAGTATTTT. The rearrangement joins TRBV30 to TRBJ2-3; 8 bases fit TRBD2. The length of the CDR3 is 14 residues. The germline CDR1 and CDR2 sequences are GTSNPN and SVGIG (reference sequence). V lost 2 bases, J lost 1 base, and 2 bases stayed unmatched.